This TCR beta chain was sequenced in a study of post-analysis software for immune sequencing data (dated by TCRdb to the mid-2010s). Context from the whole study: Relapsing-remitting, secondary progressive and progressive-relapsing multiple sclerosis were recorded as disease courses, and subtype annotation was lacking for some patients. A subset of samples was prepared in parallel using single-end sample barcoding, then pooled and co-amplified after Illumina adapter ligation. The patient repertoires were compared against 10 to 12 previously published healthy control repertoires obtained from donors aged 6 to 25 years. General study outcomes and caveats: Direct clustering with F measure showed strong co-clustering of samples prepared in the same batch, prompting a batch-effect correction. The multiple sclerosis patient group was slightly younger than the control group. Compared with controls, multiple sclerosis patients had significantly lower normalized Chao1 diversity, a finding suggesting substantial peripheral T-cell clonal expansion. Patients showed significantly higher frequencies than controls for several TRBV segments, among them TRBV5-6, TRBV5-1 and TRBV20-1.

Notes on this clonotype: It has no known antigen specificity. Per-base qualities were not stored, and no clone one base away is much larger.

To demonstrate the VDJtools post-analysis software, the study profiled TCR beta repertoires from the peripheral blood of under 15 young patients with multiple sclerosis. The multiple sclerosis patients were children and adolescents ranging in age from about 6 to 16 years. The library was obtained by PCR. The instrument given in TCRdb is Illumina HiSeq 2500. To reduce PCR and sequencing biases, unique molecular identifiers were incorporated into the TCR beta cDNA libraries. Roughly 0.5 million cDNA molecules were obtained per 1 to 10 million input T cells, so each molecule approximated one T cell. The patient libraries were prepared and sequenced using the same protocol as the earlier healthy control dataset. Within a given batch, samples were prepared together, multiplexed and sequenced on the same HiSeq lane. The original methods were these. MIGEC was used to process the raw barcoded reads, and molecular identifier groups with only a single read were discarded before consensus assembly and CDR3 extraction. Clonotype tables were post-analysed with VDJtools, and diversity was normalized by down-sampling all datasets to the smallest sample size. To correct batch-related cross-sample contamination, repertoire overlap clustering matched CDR3 amino acid sequences but not nucleotide sequences. TCRdb itself trimmed the public reads at Q25 with fastp, ran MiXCR and retained productive beta chains. Here each entry gathers all rows of one CDR3 protein and keeps the most common genes and DNA. The V and J calls were not made by the authors but by TCRdb's processing. The sample yields hundreds of thousands of distinct CDR3 sequences; approximately 59% were counted once. About 10% of the sample is held by the ten biggest clonotypes.

CDR1 MNHEY and CDR2 SVGAGI are derived from the germline V gene. Including cysteine and phenylalanine, the CDR3 has 13 amino acids. Of the read, only the CDR3 DNA is kept; its 39 bases are in frame from base 1. A distance of 12 bases separates the germline ends of V and J, which lose 8 bases and 5 bases respectively. The sequenced sample was blood. This TCR was sampled from a girl aged 2 to 9 with multiple sclerosis. The chain is encoded by TRBV6-5 joined to TRBJ2-2, with the D segment identity uncertain. The CDR3 loop reads CASGQAATGELFF. The DNA sequence follows: TGTGCCAGCGGGCAGGCGGCTACCGGGGAGCTGTTTTTT.